Listed here are 30 T cell receptor beta chains from one sample, sequenced in a study of tumor T cells in aggressive B-cell lymphoma. Assay: immunoSEQ multiplex PCR; the TCRdb copy retains only in-frame clones and omits some. In the table there are hundreds of clones, around 87% of which are singletons. The sequenced sample was tumor tissue. Source of these receptors: an adult with diffuse large B cell lymphoma.

The chain employs TRBV4-1 and TRBJ2-5, with 10 positions matching TRBD2. The CDR3 is 17 amino acids. With V trimmed by 3 bases and J by 9 bases, 16 bases remained unmatched. Germline V CDR1 and CDR2: MGHRA, YSYEKL. The CDR3 bases are TGCGCCAGCAGCCACCCCCATCAGCGGGGGGGGGTGGGGGCCCAGTACTTC. Amino acid sequence: CASSHPHQRGGVGAQYF.

The chain couples TRBV5-5 to TRBJ2-1; 7 bases agree with TRBD2. The CDR3 covers 13 residues. Germline values: CDR1 SGHKS, CDR2 YYEKEE (reference sequence). Unmatched junction bases numbered 2, after V lost 4 bases and J lost 4 bases. CDR3 protein: CASSGGGYNEQFF. DNA of the CDR3: TGTGCCAGCAGCGGGGGGGGATACAATGAGCAGTTCTTC.

This clone was recorded once. The chain recombines TRBV27 with TRBJ1-2; weak D call: TRBD1 (6 bases). The V gene lost 3 bases and the J gene lost 4 bases, with 18 bases spanning the gap. The CDR3 sequence is 16 residues long. Looked up from germline, CDR1 is MNHEY and CDR2 is SMNVEV (reference sequence). The CDR3 nucleotides read TGTGCCAGCAGTTTGGGGGCTCCGGGACACCGCTATGGCTACACCTTC. It specifies CASSLGAPGHRYGYTF.

This chain links TRBV19 with TRBJ2-2; the match to TRBD1 covers 7 bases. J was trimmed by 8 bases and V by 0 bases; bases with no gene match: 6. The V gene's germline CDR1 is LNHDA and CDR2 SQIVND (reference sequence). The CDR3 loop spans 15 amino acids. CDR3 protein: CASSIEAGGEGELFF. The CDR3, as DNA: TGTGCCAGTAGTATAGAAGCAGGGGGTGAAGGGGAGCTGTTTTTT.

The gene calls are TRBV27 and TRBJ2-2; the match to TRBD1 covers 8 bases. This CDR3 contains 12 residues. The V gene end was trimmed by 11 bases and the J gene end by 4 bases; junction bases not matched to a gene: 3. The V gene's germline CDR1 is MNHEY and CDR2 SMNVEV (reference sequence). CDR3 in amino acids: CASRGRTGELFF. The DNA for the CDR3 is TGTGCCTCCAGGGGGCGCACCGGGGAGCTGTTTTTT.

The V gene is TRBV11-3, the J gene TRBJ2-5; D is ambiguous. Germline assignment: CDR1 SGHNT and CDR2 YENEEA. V was pared by 5 bases and J by 2 bases, with 12 bases between. The CDR3 runs to 14 residues. The CDR3 loop is CASSHHSDQETQYF. The CDR3 region has the DNA TGTGCCAGCAGCCACCACAGTGATCAAGAGACCCAGTACTTC.

This sequence joins TRBV9 and TRBJ1-1, with a possible D match to TRBD1 (5 bases). Germline V gives CDR1 SGDLS, CDR2 YYNGEE. V was shortened by 5 bases and J by 1 base, with 12 bases between the two germline ends. This CDR3 has 14 residues. The CDR3: CASRPGHQNTEAFF. The DNA of the CDR3 is TGTGCCAGCAGGCCCGGACACCAGAACACTGAAGCTTTCTTT.

The chain is built from TRBV7-2 and TRBJ2-3; 7 nucleotides line up with TRBD1. The CDR3 contains 15 residues. Germline CDR1 reads SGHTA; CDR2 reads FQGNSA. With 10 bases clipped from V and 0 bases from J, the junction kept 10 bases outside the gene matches. The CDR3 is CATEDRARSTDTQYF. The CDR3 coding sequence is TGTGCCACCGAAGACAGGGCCAGAAGCACAGATACGCAGTATTTT.

The rearrangement uses TRBV6-5 and TRBJ2-2; 7 bases map to TRBD2. The V and J ends lost 5 bases and 3 bases, in that order; junction bases with no gene match: 6. The CDR3 covers 15 residues. CDR1 is MNHEY, CDR2 SVGAGI, per germline. This CDR3 is CASSRAGFYTGELFF. For the CDR3, the DNA is TGTGCCAGCAGTAGAGCGGGGTTCTACACCGGGGAGCTGTTTTTT.

V usage is TRBV10-2 and J usage is TRBJ2-3, with D unresolved. Germline V lookup: CDR1 WSHSY, CDR2 SAAADI. V lost 8 bases and J lost 4, with 7 bases in between. CDR3 length: 11 residues. The CDR3 is CASGSPDTQYF. CDR3 coding DNA: TGCGCCAGCGGCTCCCCAGATACGCAGTATTTT.

The CDR3 sequence: CASTPDRGQTQYF. The CDR3 DNA is TGTGCCAGCACCCCAGACAGGGGCCAGACCCAGTACTTC. This chain uses TRBV27 with TRBJ2-5; 8 nucleotides match TRBD1. With V trimmed by 7 bases and J by 6 bases, 7 bases remained unmatched. Germline V gene lookup returns CDR1 MNHEY and CDR2 SMNVEV (reference sequence). The CDR3 sequence is 13 residues long.

CDR3 region: CAWSVSLTNEKLFF. The CDR3 nucleotides are TGTGCCTGGAGTGTTTCATTGACTAATGAAAAACTGTTTTTT. This sequence joins TRBV30 and TRBJ1-4, with D uncertain. Germline V gene data show CDR1 as GTSNPN and CDR2 as SVGIG (reference sequence). Trimming shortened V by 0 bases and J by 2 bases, and 7 bases separated the two germline ends. The CDR3 has 14 residues. Together with reference TRBV30 and TRBJ1-4, the CDR3 gives the full variable domain: SQTIHQWPATLVQPVGSPLSLECTVEGTSNPNLYWYRQAAGRGLQLLFYSVGIGQISSEVPQNLSASRPQDRQFILSSKKLLLSDSGFYLCAWSVSLTNEKLFFGSGTQLSVL.

V usage is TRBV5-1 and J usage is TRBJ1-2, with D tentatively TRBD1 (5 bases). Trimming shortened V by 4 bases and J by 4 bases, and 14 bases separated the two germline ends. The length of the CDR3 is 14 residues. Per the germline V gene, CDR1 is SGHRS and CDR2 is YFSETQ. DNA of the CDR3: TGCGCCAGCAGCATCACAGGAGACTCCTATGGCTACACCTTC. Amino acid sequence: CASSITGDSYGYTF.

This chain uses TRBV14 with TRBJ1-2; D is ambiguous. The V gene's germline CDR1 is SGHDN and CDR2 FVKESK. V was trimmed by 4 bases and J by 1 base, leaving 10 bases between them. The CDR3 runs 14 residues. The CDR3 protein is CASSLRPGNYGYTF. The CDR3 DNA reads as TGTGCCAGCAGCCTCAGACCGGGTAACTATGGCTACACCTTC.

The CDR3 here is CASSQDLQAIHEQYF. The CDR3 DNA reads TGTGCCAGCAGCCAAGATCTACAGGCCATCCACGAGCAGTACTTC. The rearrangement links TRBV4-2 to TRBJ2-7, with a weak D call TRBD1 (5 bases). CDR1 is LGHNA and CDR2 is YNFKEQ in the germline V gene. This CDR3 has 15 amino acids. The V end lost 0 bases, the J end lost 5 bases, and 14 bases lay between the germline ends.

V usage is TRBV6-1 and J usage is TRBJ2-1, with D possibly being TRBD2 (6 bases). The V and J ends lost 6 bases and 4 bases respectively, with 13 bases between them. Germline values: CDR1 MNHNS, CDR2 SASEGT. The CDR3 contains 14 residues. CDR3 loop: CASSALGGYNEQFF. CDR3 DNA sequence: TGTGCCAGCAGCGCCCTGGGGGGATACAATGAGCAGTTCTTC.

V and J are TRBV21-1 and TRBJ2-7; no check of the table's D call, TRBD2, against the DNA was made. TRBV21-1 is a pseudogene locus. This CDR3 region has 14 residues. The CDR3 loop is CASSPTEGYYEQYF. CDR3 DNA sequence: TGTGCCAGCAGCCCGACGGAGGGTTACTACGAGCAGTACTTC.

The chain recombines TRBV4-2 with TRBJ1-6, with 8 bases that match TRBD1. Trimming took 4 bases from V and 0 from J; bases not matched to a gene: 14. From germline, CDR1 is LGHNA and CDR2 YNFKEQ. There are 20 residues in the CDR3. CDR3 sequence reads: CASSLHGQGDSSSYNSPLHF. CDR3 DNA: TGTGCCAGCAGCCTGCATGGACAGGGTGACTCGAGCTCCTATAATTCACCCCTCCACTTT.

The J gene is TRBJ2-1, the V gene TRBV10-2, with TRBD2 as a possible D gene (6 bases). Trimming took off 6 bases at V and 3 bases at J, with 18 bases between the two ends. The CDR3 is 16 amino acids. The germline V gene has CDR1 WSHSY and CDR2 SAAADI. The CDR3, as DNA: TGCGCCAGCAGGCCGGGGACTGACCTGGGCTACAATGAGCAGTTCTTC. It specifies CASRPGTDLGYNEQFF.

The chain joins TRBV6-5 to TRBJ2-3; possible D gene TRBD2, 5 bases. The V gene lost 6 bases and the J gene lost 5 bases, with 9 bases spanning the gap. This CDR3 is 12 amino acids long. CDR1 and CDR2 (germline): MNHEY, SVGAGI. The CDR3 region is CASSGILDTQYF. Here the CDR3 DNA reads TGTGCCAGCAGCGGGATACTAGATACGCAGTATTTT.

The V gene is TRBV27, the J gene TRBJ1-2; D perhaps matches TRBD1 (6 bases). V was trimmed by 4 bases and J by 3 bases, leaving 30 bases between them. CDR1 is MNHEY, CDR2 SMNVEV, per germline (reference sequence). The CDR3 length is 20 residues. The CDR3 loop is CASSSTPPFGSFRGDYGYTF. DNA of the CDR3: TGTGCCAGCAGTTCTACTCCCCCGTTTGGGAGTTTCAGGGGCGACTATGGCTACACCTTC.

A single count supports this clone. The rearrangement joins TRBV7-9 to TRBJ1-1; D is unresolved. V dropped 5 bases and J dropped 11 bases, with 15 bases sitting between them. Germline V gene sequence: CDR1 SEHNR, CDR2 FQNEAQ (reference sequence). This CDR3 is 12 amino acids long. CDR3 DNA sequence: TGTGCCAGCAGCACGGGCGGGGTTGGGGCTTTCTTT. Its translation: CASSTGGVGAFF.

The chain has TRBV11-1 and TRBJ1-1; D not certain. The length of the CDR3 is 15 residues. CDR1 SGHAT and CDR2 FQDESV come from the germline V gene (reference sequence). Trimming removed 2 bases from V and 6 bases from J, with 16 bases in between. CDR3 bases: TGTGCCAGCAGCTTAACGTTTGGTGTACGGGCTGAAGCTTTCTTT. Translated, it gives CASSLTFGVRAEAFF.

This clone has just one count. The chain couples TRBV10-3 to TRBJ2-5, with TRBD2 matching over 8 bases. The CDR3 sequence is 14 residues long. The J segment lost 5 bases and the V segment lost 6 bases, leaving 8 bases of the junction unmatched. Germline V gives CDR1 ENHRY, CDR2 SYGVKD. The CDR3 loop reads CAIRAGGAGETQYF. In DNA, the CDR3 is TGTGCCATCAGAGCCGGGGGGGCTGGCGAGACCCAGTACTTC.

The gene calls are TRBV5-1 and TRBJ2-2; 15 positions match TRBD2. Germline CDR1 is SGHRS and CDR2 is YFSETQ. V trimming: 2 bases; J trimming: 2 bases; junction bases outside the gene matches: 7. The CDR3 runs to 19 residues. CDR3: CASSLQGTSGGYNTGELFF. In DNA, the CDR3 is TGCGCCAGCAGCTTACAAGGGACTAGCGGGGGGTACAACACCGGGGAGCTGTTTTTT.

The chain uses TRBV5-6 and TRBJ1-3; TRBD1 is a possible D gene (6 bases). The CDR3 is 13 residues long. Trimming took 3 bases from V and 4 from J, leaving 8 bases between them. Germline loops: CDR1 SGHDT, CDR2 YYEEEE. In nucleotides, the CDR3 is TGTGCCAGCAGCTCAGGGGCAGGAAACACCATATATTTT. Encoded protein: CASSSGAGNTIYF.

The rearrangement joins TRBV7-9 to TRBJ2-6; D possibly corresponds to TRBD1 (6 bases). This CDR3 is built from 14 residues. Trimming pared 3 bases from V and 4 bases from J, leaving 7 bases between. Germline CDR1 reads SEHNR; CDR2 reads FQNEAQ (reference sequence). This CDR3 reads CASSLGAGANVLTF. The CDR3 DNA reads as TGTGCCAGCAGCTTGGGGGCAGGGGCCAACGTCCTGACTTTC.

The CDR3 DNA reads TGTGCCAGCAGCCTCAGACAACACTACGAGCAGTACTTC. Amino acid sequence: CASSLRQHYEQYF. This chain uses TRBV27 with TRBJ2-7; the D is unclear. The length of the CDR3 is 13 residues. V was shortened by 6 bases and J by 3 bases, with 12 bases between the two germline ends. Per the germline V gene, CDR1 is MNHEY and CDR2 is SMNVEV (reference sequence).

The rearrangement links TRBV9 to TRBJ2-3; a weak D match, TRBD2 (7 bases). The CDR3 is 18 amino acids. V lost 1 base and J 2 bases, leaving 20 bases between the germline ends. Germline V CDR1 and CDR2: SGDLS, YYNGEE. CDR3 in amino acids: CASSVNPWGAGATDTQYF. The CDR3 DNA is TGTGCCAGCAGCGTAAACCCCTGGGGGGCGGGGGCCACAGATACGCAGTATTTT. Combining the CDR3 with reference TRBV9 and TRBJ2-3 gives the whole variable domain DSGVTQTPKHLITATGQRVTLRCSPRSGDLSVYWYQQSLDQGLQFLIQYYNGEERAKGNILERFSAQQFPDLHSELNLSSLELGDSALYFCASSVNPWGAGATDTQYFGPGTRLTVL.

The chain combines TRBV7-3 with TRBJ2-7; a weak D match, TRBD2 (7 bases). Germline assignment: CDR1 SGHTA and CDR2 FQGTGA. The CDR3 runs 15 residues. V dropped 2 bases and J dropped 0 bases, with 11 bases sitting between them. The CDR3 protein is CASSLEAGASYEQYF. CDR3 nucleotides: TGTGCCAGCAGCTTAGAGGCGGGGGCCTCCTACGAGCAGTACTTC.